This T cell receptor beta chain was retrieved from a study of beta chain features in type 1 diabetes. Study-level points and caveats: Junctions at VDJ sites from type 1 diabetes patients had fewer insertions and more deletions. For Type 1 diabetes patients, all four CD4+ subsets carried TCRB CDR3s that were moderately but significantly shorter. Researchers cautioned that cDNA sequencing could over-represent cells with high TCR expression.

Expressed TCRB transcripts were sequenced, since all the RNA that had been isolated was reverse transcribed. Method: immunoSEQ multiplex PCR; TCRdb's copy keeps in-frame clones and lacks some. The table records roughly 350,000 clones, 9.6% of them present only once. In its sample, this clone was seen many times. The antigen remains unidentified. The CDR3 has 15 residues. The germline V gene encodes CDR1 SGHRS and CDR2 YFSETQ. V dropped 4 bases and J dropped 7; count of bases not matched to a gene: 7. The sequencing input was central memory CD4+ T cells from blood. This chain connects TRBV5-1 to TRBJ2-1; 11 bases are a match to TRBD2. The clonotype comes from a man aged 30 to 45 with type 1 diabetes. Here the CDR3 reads CASSPSLAGENEQFF. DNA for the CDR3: TGCGCCAGCAGCCCTTCACTAGCGGGAGAGAATGAGCAGTTCTTC. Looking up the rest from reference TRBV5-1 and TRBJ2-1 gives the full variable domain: KAGVTQTPRYLIKTRGQQVTLSCSPISGHRSVSWYQQTPGQGLQFLFEYFSETQRNKGNFPGRFSGRQFSNSRSEMNVSTLELGDSALYLCASSPSLAGENEQFFGPGTRLTVL.